This T cell receptor beta chain was observed in a study of blood T cell repertoires in COVID-19. A few counts support this clone. The CDR3 is 14 amino acids. The V end lost 4 bases, the J end lost 8 bases, and 17 bases lay between the germline ends. Germline CDR1 is SGHDN and CDR2 is FVKESK. Method: immunoSEQ multiplex PCR; TCRdb's copy keeps in-frame clones and lacks some. The data contain roughly 330,000 clones, about 83% of them singletons. The sequence derives from a woman aged 45-59 years with acute or convalescent COVID-19. Sequenced: peripheral blood. The chain joins TRBV14 to TRBJ1-2; D may be TRBD1 (6 bases). Here the CDR3 DNA reads TGTGCCAGCAGCCTGAACAGGGATTCGTCCGGCTACACCTTC. It specifies CASSLNRDSSGYTF.